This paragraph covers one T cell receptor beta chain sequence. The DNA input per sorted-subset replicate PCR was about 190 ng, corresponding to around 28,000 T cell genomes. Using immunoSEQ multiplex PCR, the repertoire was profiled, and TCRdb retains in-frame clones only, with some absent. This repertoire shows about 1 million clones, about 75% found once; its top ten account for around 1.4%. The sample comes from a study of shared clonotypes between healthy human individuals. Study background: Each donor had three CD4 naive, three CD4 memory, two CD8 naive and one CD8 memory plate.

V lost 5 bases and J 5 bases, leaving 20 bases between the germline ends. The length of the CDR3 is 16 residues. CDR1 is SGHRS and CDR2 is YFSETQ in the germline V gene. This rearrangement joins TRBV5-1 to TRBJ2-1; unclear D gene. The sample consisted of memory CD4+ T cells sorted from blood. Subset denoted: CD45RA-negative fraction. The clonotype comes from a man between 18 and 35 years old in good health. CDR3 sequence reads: CASSFEGFRIHNEQFF. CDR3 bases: TGCGCCAGCAGTTTTGAAGGTTTCAGGATCCACAATGAGCAGTTCTTC.